This T cell receptor (beta chain) was found in a study of shared clonotypes between healthy human individuals. General study results and limits: Generally, estimated richness proved larger in naive subsets than it did in memory subsets. Unshared clonotypes carried lower generation probabilities than those common to all four donors.

Concerning this clone: The antigen is not known.

Deep level was the assay's run setting. TCRdb's copy holds only in-frame clones and misses some; the assay was immunoSEQ multiplex PCR. This sample has more than 1.2 million clones, with roughly 98.5% found just once. The length of the CDR3 is 14 residues. The V and J ends lost 7 bases and 0 bases, in that order; junction bases with no gene match: 3. The germline V gene encodes CDR1 SQVTM and CDR2 ANQGSEA. This sequence joins TRBV29-1 and TRBJ2-6; 7 nucleotides align to TRBD1. The source material was naive CD4+ T cells sorted from blood. This sample's subset: CD45RA+ positively selected. The TCR was taken from a man aged 25 to 45 in good health. As DNA, the CDR3 is TGCAGCGCAGGGGGTAGCTCTGGGGCCAACGTCCTGACTTTC. This translates into CSAGGSSGANVLTF. The whole variable domain, filled in from reference TRBV29-1 and TRBJ2-6, reads SAVISQKPSRDICQRGTSLTIQCQVDSQVTMMFWYRQQPGQSLTLIATANQGSEATYESGFVIDKFPISRPNLTFSTLTVSNMSPEDSSIYLCSAGGSSGANVLTFGAGSRLTVL.